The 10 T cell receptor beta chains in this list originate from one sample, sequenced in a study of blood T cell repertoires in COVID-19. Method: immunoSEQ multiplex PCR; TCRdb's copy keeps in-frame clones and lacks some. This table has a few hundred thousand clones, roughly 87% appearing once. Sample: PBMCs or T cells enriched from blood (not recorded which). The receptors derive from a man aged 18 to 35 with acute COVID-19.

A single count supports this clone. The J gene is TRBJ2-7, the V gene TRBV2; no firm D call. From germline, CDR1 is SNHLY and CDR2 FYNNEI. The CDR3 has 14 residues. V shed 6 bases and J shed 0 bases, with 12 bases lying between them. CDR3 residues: CASRPLLSSYEQYF. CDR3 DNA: TGTGCCAGCAGACCTCTGTTGAGCTCCTACGAGCAGTACTTC.

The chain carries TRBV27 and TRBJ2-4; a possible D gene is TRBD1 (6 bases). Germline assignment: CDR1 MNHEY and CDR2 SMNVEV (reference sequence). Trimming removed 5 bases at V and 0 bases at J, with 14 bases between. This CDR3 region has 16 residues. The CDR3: CASSDRTAIAKNIQYF. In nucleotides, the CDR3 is TGTGCCAGCAGTGACCGGACAGCCATAGCCAAAAACATTCAGTACTTC.

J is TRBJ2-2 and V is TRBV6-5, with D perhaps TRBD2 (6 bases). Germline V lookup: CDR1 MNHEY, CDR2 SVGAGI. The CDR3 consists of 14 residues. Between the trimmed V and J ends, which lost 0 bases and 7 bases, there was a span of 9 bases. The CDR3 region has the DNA TGTGCCAGCAGTTACTCGAACGGGGGCGGGGAGCTGTTTTTT. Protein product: CASSYSNGGGELFF.

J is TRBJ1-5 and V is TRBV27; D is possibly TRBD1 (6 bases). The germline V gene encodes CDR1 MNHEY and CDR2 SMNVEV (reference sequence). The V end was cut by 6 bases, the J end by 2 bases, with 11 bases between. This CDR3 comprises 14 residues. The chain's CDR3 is CASSQDSRNQPQHF. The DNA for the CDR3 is TGTGCCAGCAGCCAGGACAGTCGCAATCAGCCCCAGCATTTT.

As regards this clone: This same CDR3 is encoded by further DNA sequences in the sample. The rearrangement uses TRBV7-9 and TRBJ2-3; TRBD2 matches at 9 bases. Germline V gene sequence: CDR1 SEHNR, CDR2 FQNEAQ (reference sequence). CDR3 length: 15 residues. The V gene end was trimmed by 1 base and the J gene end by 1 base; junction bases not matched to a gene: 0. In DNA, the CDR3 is TGTGCCAGCAGCTTAGGGACTAGCGGCACAGATACGCAGTATTTT. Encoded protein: CASSLGTSGTDTQYF.

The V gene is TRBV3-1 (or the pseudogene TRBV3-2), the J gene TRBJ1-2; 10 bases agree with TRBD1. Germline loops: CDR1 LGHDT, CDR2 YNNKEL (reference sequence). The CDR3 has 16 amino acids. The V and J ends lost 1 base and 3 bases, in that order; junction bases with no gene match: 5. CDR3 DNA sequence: TGTGCCAGCAGCCAAGTAAGGACAGGGGGTTACTATGGCTACACCTTC. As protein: CASSQVRTGGYYGYTF.

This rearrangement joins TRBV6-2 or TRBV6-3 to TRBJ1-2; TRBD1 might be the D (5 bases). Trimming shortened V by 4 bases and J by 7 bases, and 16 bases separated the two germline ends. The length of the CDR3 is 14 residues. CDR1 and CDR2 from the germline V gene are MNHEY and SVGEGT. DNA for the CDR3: TGTGCCAGCAGTTGGGGTAGGGGCCAATTTGGCTACACCTTC. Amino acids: CASSWGRGQFGYTF.

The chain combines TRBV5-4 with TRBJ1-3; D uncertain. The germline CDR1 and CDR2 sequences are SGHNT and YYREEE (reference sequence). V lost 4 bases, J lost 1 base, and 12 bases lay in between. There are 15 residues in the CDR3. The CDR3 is CASSPDLASGNTIYF. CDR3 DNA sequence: TGTGCCAGCAGCCCCGATTTGGCTTCTGGAAACACCATATATTTT.

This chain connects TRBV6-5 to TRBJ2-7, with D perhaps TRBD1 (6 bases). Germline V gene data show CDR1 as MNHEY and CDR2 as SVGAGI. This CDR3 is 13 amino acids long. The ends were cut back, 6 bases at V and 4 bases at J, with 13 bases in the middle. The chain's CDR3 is CASRQGFTYEQYF. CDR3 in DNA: TGTGCCAGCAGACAGGGATTTACTTACGAGCAGTACTTC.

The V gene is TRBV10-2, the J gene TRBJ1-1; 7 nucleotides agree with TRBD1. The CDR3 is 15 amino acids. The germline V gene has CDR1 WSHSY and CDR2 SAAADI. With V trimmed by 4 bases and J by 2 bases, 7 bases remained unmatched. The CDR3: CASSAGDRTNTEAFF. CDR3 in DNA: TGCGCCAGCAGTGCCGGGGACAGAACCAACACTGAAGCTTTCTTT.